The table lists the clone carrying this TCR beta chain with a few counts. The antigen is undetermined. Germline CDR1 and CDR2: SGDLS and YYNGEE. The CDR3 runs to 12 residues. The germline V and J ends were trimmed by 10 bases and 1 base, with 11 bases remaining between them. TCRdb keeps only in-frame clones here, not all; method: immunoSEQ multiplex PCR. The sample contains a few thousand clones, more than 45% of which appear only once. This sample was included in a study of CXCR4 blockade with PD-1 therapy in pancreatic cancer. Broader study findings: Intratumoral clonality (mean approximately 0.13) exceeded healthy blood (over 0.045) but did not track survival. Only TCRbeta chains were sequenced here. Frequent tumor clones were encoded by many distinct rearrangements, suggesting shared antigens.

Patients who provided the archived tumor blocks had not received neoadjuvant therapy before surgery. Sequencing was carried out using tumor tissue. The sequence was obtained from a human donor with pancreatic ductal adenocarcinoma. The chain uses TRBV9 and TRBJ1-2; D perhaps matches TRBD1 (6 bases). CDR3 coding DNA: TGTGCCGGACGGGACATTAACTATGGCTACACCTTC. Translated, it gives CAGRDINYGYTF.